The rows below give T cell receptor beta chains drawn from one sample of a study of blood T cells in healthy people across ages. TCRdb re-called the 5' RACE reads with MiXCR, one entry per CDR3 protein. The repertoire holds around 700,000 distinct CDR3 sequences, 25% seen once, with 9.4% in the top ten. The same sample was also studied in work on T cells of mothers and their children.

The sequenced material came from blood. These receptors originate from a boy aged 5 to 17 in good health. The CDR3 runs from the conserved cysteine through the conserved F or W. Each record gives: J gene, clone size, V gene, D gene, CDR3 protein, CDR3 DNA. The D gene is left open where the match is weak. Some rows mark clone size as missing; the rest say once, few, many or name a class of expanded clone.

J gene: TRBJ2-5
clone size: .
V gene: TRBV6-6
D gene: .
CDR3 protein: CASSYSSVQETQYF
CDR3 DNA: TGTGCCAGCAGTTACTCGTCAGTCCAAGAGACCCAGTACTTC

J gene: TRBJ2-1
clone size: few
V gene: TRBV7-9
D gene: .
CDR3 protein: CASSPISGPEGFF
CDR3 DNA: TGTGCCAGCAGCCCGATCTCCGGGCCCGAGGGGTTCTTC

J gene: TRBJ1-3
clone size: .
V gene: TRBV12-3/TRBV12-4
D gene: TRBD1
CDR3 protein: CASSLQGVLGNTIYF
CDR3 DNA: TGTGCCAGCAGTTTGCAGGGGGTCCTCGGAAACACCATATATTTT

J gene: TRBJ2-1
clone size: few
V gene: TRBV6-1
D gene: TRBD1
CDR3 protein: CASSELAGGNEQFF
CDR3 DNA: TGTGCCAGCAGTGAATTAGCAGGGGGCAATGAGCAGTTCTTC

J gene: TRBJ1-2
clone size: .
V gene: TRBV6-1
D gene: TRBD1
CDR3 protein: CASSTDRGSGYTF
CDR3 DNA: TGTGCCAGCAGTACGGACAGGGGGAGCGGCTACACCTTC

J gene: TRBJ2-5
clone size: .
V gene: TRBV4-3
D gene: .
CDR3 protein: CASSQQRAETQYF
CDR3 DNA: TGCGCCAGCAGCCAACAGAGGGCAGAGACCCAGTACTTC

J gene: TRBJ2-3
clone size: few
V gene: TRBV6-2/TRBV6-3
D gene: .
CDR3 protein: CASSSNGQKSRTDTQYF
CDR3 DNA: TGTGCCAGCAGTTCAAACGGACAGAAGAGCCGCACAGATACGCAGTATTTT

J gene: TRBJ2-5
clone size: few
V gene: TRBV7-2
D gene: TRBD2
CDR3 protein: CASSFFGSGGVETQYF
CDR3 DNA: TGTGCCAGCAGCTTCTTTGGTAGCGGGGGCGTAGAGACCCAGTACTTC

J gene: TRBJ1-3
clone size: .
V gene: TRBV12-3/TRBV12-4
D gene: .
CDR3 protein: CASSLWGGGNTIYF
CDR3 DNA: TGTGCCAGCAGTTTGTGGGGAGGTGGAAACACCATATATTTT

J gene: TRBJ1-6
clone size: .
V gene: TRBV19
D gene: TRBD1
CDR3 protein: CTSSADRGYSPLHF
CDR3 DNA: TGTACCAGTAGCGCTGACAGGGGGTATTCACCCCTCCACTTT

J gene: TRBJ2-7
clone size: few
V gene: TRBV12-3/TRBV12-4
D gene: .
CDR3 protein: CASSQKGREQYF
CDR3 DNA: TGTGCCAGCAGTCAGAAGGGGCGCGAGCAGTACTTC

J gene: TRBJ1-1
clone size: .
V gene: TRBV4-1
D gene: .
CDR3 protein: CASSQVGPGNTGAFF
CDR3 DNA: TGCGCCAGCAGCCAAGTTGGACCAGGGAACACTGGAGCTTTCTTT

J gene: TRBJ2-7
clone size: .
V gene: TRBV7-8
D gene: .
CDR3 protein: CASSLTTTYEQYF
CDR3 DNA: TGTGCCAGCAGCTTAACCACGACCTACGAGCAGTACTTC

J gene: TRBJ2-1
clone size: few
V gene: TRBV6-5
D gene: .
CDR3 protein: CASSYSKEQHEQFF
CDR3 DNA: TGTGCCAGCAGTTACTCGAAGGAACAACATGAGCAGTTCTTC

J gene: TRBJ2-1
clone size: .
V gene: TRBV12-3/TRBV12-4
D gene: TRBD1
CDR3 protein: CASTNRGPSNEQFF
CDR3 DNA: TGTGCCAGCACCAACAGGGGACCCAGCAATGAGCAGTTCTTC

J gene: TRBJ1-4
clone size: .
V gene: TRBV5-1
D gene: .
CDR3 protein: CASSSVPATNEKLFF
CDR3 DNA: TGCGCCAGCAGCTCCGTGCCTGCAACTAATGAAAAACTGTTTTTT

J gene: TRBJ2-5
clone size: many
V gene: TRBV13
D gene: .
CDR3 protein: CASSPRRETQYF
CDR3 DNA: TGTGCCAGCAGCCCCCGGAGGGAGACCCAGTACTTC

J gene: TRBJ2-4
clone size: .
V gene: TRBV5-1
D gene: .
CDR3 protein: CASGQGGAKNIQYF
CDR3 DNA: TGCGCCAGCGGACAGGGAGGGGCCAAAAACATTCAGTACTTC

J gene: TRBJ1-1
clone size: .
V gene: TRBV5-1
D gene: .
CDR3 protein: CASSLTGWDTEAFF
CDR3 DNA: TGCGCCAGCAGCTTGACAGGGTGGGATACTGAAGCTTTCTTT

J gene: TRBJ2-5
clone size: few
V gene: TRBV6-2/TRBV6-3
D gene: TRBD2
CDR3 protein: CASTQLDQAGDETQYF
CDR3 DNA: TGTGCCAGCACCCAACTCGACCAAGCGGGAGATGAGACCCAGTACTTC

J gene: TRBJ2-1
clone size: few
V gene: TRBV15
D gene: TRBD2
CDR3 protein: CATSSPFATGGTLLSYNEQFF
CDR3 DNA: TGTGCCACCAGCAGCCCGTTTGCGACGGGAGGGACCCTCCTCTCCTACAATGAGCAGTTCTTC

J gene: TRBJ2-2
clone size: few
V gene: TRBV7-9
D gene: .
CDR3 protein: CASSLEQASGELFF
CDR3 DNA: TGTGCCAGCAGCTTAGAACAGGCCAGTGGGGAGCTGTTTTTT

J gene: TRBJ2-1
clone size: .
V gene: TRBV5-1
D gene: .
CDR3 protein: CASILEAGSYNEQFF
CDR3 DNA: TGCGCCAGCATCTTGGAGGCGGGATCCTACAATGAGCAGTTCTTC

J gene: TRBJ1-2
clone size: .
V gene: TRBV4-3
D gene: TRBD1
CDR3 protein: CASSQDIAGGGFGGYTF
CDR3 DNA: TGCGCCAGCAGCCAAGATATTGCAGGGGGCGGTTTTGGTGGCTACACCTTC

J gene: TRBJ2-2
clone size: few
V gene: TRBV6-5
D gene: .
CDR3 protein: CASSYPHGRGGWTGELFF
CDR3 DNA: TGTGCCAGCAGTTACCCGCATGGAAGGGGCGGGTGGACCGGGGAGCTGTTTTTT

J gene: TRBJ2-4
clone size: few
V gene: TRBV20-1
D gene: .
CDR3 protein: CSAPSAGIQYF
CDR3 DNA: TGCAGTGCCCCTAGTGCTGGCATTCAGTACTTC

J gene: TRBJ2-7
clone size: many
V gene: TRBV19
D gene: .
CDR3 protein: CASTGPSYEQYF
CDR3 DNA: TGTGCCAGTACGGGGCCGTCCTACGAGCAGTACTTC

J gene: TRBJ2-7
clone size: few
V gene: TRBV18
D gene: TRBD2
CDR3 protein: CASSPAAGSSYEQYF
CDR3 DNA: TGTGCCAGCTCACCAGCAGCGGGGAGCTCCTACGAGCAGTACTTC

J gene: TRBJ2-7
clone size: .
V gene: TRBV13
D gene: TRBD1
CDR3 protein: CASGGRTGGSSYEQYF
CDR3 DNA: TGTGCCAGCGGGGGCCGAACAGGGGGTTCTTCCTACGAGCAGTACTTC

J gene: TRBJ2-2
clone size: many
V gene: TRBV7-3
D gene: .
CDR3 protein: CASSGGGELFF
CDR3 DNA: TGTGCCAGCAGTGGGGGCGGGGAGCTGTTTTTT

J gene: TRBJ2-1
clone size: .
V gene: TRBV28
D gene: TRBD1
CDR3 protein: CASSLSALGTVGPYYNEQFF
CDR3 DNA: TGTGCCAGCAGTTTAAGCGCCCTCGGGACAGTTGGACCTTACTACAATGAGCAGTTCTTC

J gene: TRBJ1-5
clone size: many
V gene: TRBV28
D gene: .
CDR3 protein: CASSLGYNQPQHF
CDR3 DNA: TGTGCCAGCAGTTTGGGTTACAATCAGCCCCAGCATTTT

J gene: TRBJ1-2
clone size: few
V gene: TRBV20-1
D gene: .
CDR3 protein: CSAPYQGDGYGYTF
CDR3 DNA: TGCAGTGCCCCATACCAAGGGGACGGCTATGGCTACACCTTC

J gene: TRBJ2-1
clone size: .
V gene: TRBV29-1
D gene: TRBD1
CDR3 protein: CSVRQGAGEQFF
CDR3 DNA: TGCAGCGTTCGACAGGGGGCGGGTGAGCAGTTCTTC

J gene: TRBJ2-5
clone size: .
V gene: TRBV11-2
D gene: .
CDR3 protein: CASSLDLASETQYF
CDR3 DNA: TGTGCCAGCAGCTTAGACTTAGCGTCGGAGACCCAGTACTTC

J gene: TRBJ1-5
clone size: few
V gene: TRBV5-1
D gene: TRBD1
CDR3 protein: CASSTTGHQPQHF
CDR3 DNA: TGCGCCAGCAGCACGACAGGGCATCAGCCCCAGCATTTT

J gene: TRBJ2-1
clone size: .
V gene: TRBV2
D gene: TRBD2
CDR3 protein: CASSSIAGAVNEQFF
CDR3 DNA: TGTGCCAGCAGCAGCATAGCGGGAGCTGTCAATGAGCAGTTCTTC

J gene: TRBJ2-1
clone size: few
V gene: TRBV7-2
D gene: .
CDR3 protein: CASSLLAALNSYNEQFF
CDR3 DNA: TGTGCCAGCAGCTTACTGGCGGCCCTTAACTCCTACAATGAGCAGTTCTTC

J gene: TRBJ2-3
clone size: few
V gene: TRBV27
D gene: .
CDR3 protein: CANGGQIPGDTQYF
CDR3 DNA: TGTGCCAACGGGGGCCAAATCCCCGGAGATACGCAGTATTTT

J gene: TRBJ2-5
clone size: .
V gene: TRBV3-1
D gene: .
CDR3 protein: CASSQRTMGKTQYF
CDR3 DNA: TGTGCCAGCAGCCAACGGACAATGGGAAAGACCCAGTACTTC

J gene: TRBJ2-1
clone size: few
V gene: TRBV4-3
D gene: .
CDR3 protein: CASSQDWLPNEQFF
CDR3 DNA: TGCGCCAGCAGCCAAGATTGGCTCCCCAATGAGCAGTTCTTC

J gene: TRBJ2-7
clone size: .
V gene: TRBV10-3
D gene: .
CDR3 protein: CAISERVGYEQYF
CDR3 DNA: TGTGCCATCAGTGAAAGGGTAGGCTACGAGCAGTACTTC

J gene: TRBJ1-2
clone size: .
V gene: TRBV12-3/TRBV12-4
D gene: TRBD1
CDR3 protein: CASSPGGMAVDGYTF
CDR3 DNA: TGTGCCAGCAGCCCAGGGGGAATGGCGGTGGATGGCTACACCTTC

J gene: TRBJ2-3
clone size: few
V gene: TRBV7-3
D gene: TRBD1
CDR3 protein: CASSATGGNTDTQYF
CDR3 DNA: TGTGCCAGCAGTGCTACAGGGGGCAACACAGATACGCAGTATTTT

J gene: TRBJ1-5
clone size: few
V gene: TRBV4-1
D gene: .
CDR3 protein: CASSQDPVNQPQHF
CDR3 DNA: TGCGCCAGCAGCCAAGACCCCGTCAATCAGCCCCAGCATTTT

J gene: TRBJ2-1
clone size: few
V gene: TRBV14
D gene: .
CDR3 protein: CASSQRTTAYNEQFF
CDR3 DNA: TGTGCCAGCAGCCAACGGACTACCGCCTACAATGAGCAGTTCTTC

J gene: TRBJ2-1
clone size: .
V gene: TRBV7-3
D gene: .
CDR3 protein: CASSLMAGTHNEQFF
CDR3 DNA: TGTGCCAGCAGCTTAATGGCCGGGACTCACAATGAGCAGTTCTTC

J gene: TRBJ2-7
clone size: few
V gene: TRBV2
D gene: TRBD2
CDR3 protein: CASSVGRAGEQYF
CDR3 DNA: TGTGCCAGCAGTGTCGGGAGGGCCGGCGAGCAGTACTTC

J gene: TRBJ2-5
clone size: .
V gene: TRBV6-5
D gene: .
CDR3 protein: CASRRGQISETQYF
CDR3 DNA: TGTGCCAGCAGGCGTGGACAGATTAGTGAGACCCAGTACTTC

J gene: TRBJ2-1
clone size: .
V gene: TRBV4-3
D gene: .
CDR3 protein: CASSQGAGILDEQFF
CDR3 DNA: TGCGCCAGCAGCCAAGGCGCGGGGATTTTGGATGAGCAGTTCTTC

J gene: TRBJ2-7
clone size: few
V gene: TRBV7-2
D gene: .
CDR3 protein: CASRNSPGTLYEQYF
CDR3 DNA: TGTGCCAGCAGAAACAGTCCCGGGACACTCTACGAGCAGTACTTC

J gene: TRBJ2-4
clone size: few
V gene: TRBV5-1
D gene: .
CDR3 protein: CASSPGRENIQYF
CDR3 DNA: TGCGCCAGCAGCCCGGGACGGGAAAACATTCAGTACTTC

J gene: TRBJ2-5
clone size: few
V gene: TRBV28
D gene: TRBD1
CDR3 protein: CASSLDRGRVIETQYF
CDR3 DNA: TGTGCCAGCAGTCTAGACAGGGGGCGAGTCATAGAGACCCAGTACTTC

J gene: TRBJ2-7
clone size: .
V gene: TRBV12-3/TRBV12-4
D gene: .
CDR3 protein: CASSFRGTRDFDEQYF
CDR3 DNA: TGTGCCAGCAGTTTTCGGGGAACGAGGGATTTCGACGAGCAGTACTTC

J gene: TRBJ2-5
clone size: .
V gene: TRBV29-1
D gene: .
CDR3 protein: CSVEGTALQETQYF
CDR3 DNA: TGCAGCGTTGAAGGGACCGCCTTACAAGAGACCCAGTACTTC

J gene: TRBJ2-1
clone size: few
V gene: TRBV12-3/TRBV12-4
D gene: .
CDR3 protein: CASSLLALEQFF
CDR3 DNA: TGTGCCAGCAGTTTACTAGCCCTTGAGCAGTTCTTC

J gene: TRBJ2-5
clone size: .
V gene: TRBV6-1
D gene: TRBD2
CDR3 protein: CASSRLAGEKRETQYF
CDR3 DNA: TGTGCCAGCAGCAGACTAGCGGGAGAGAAGAGAGAGACCCAGTACTTC

J gene: TRBJ1-4
clone size: few
V gene: TRBV12-3/TRBV12-4
D gene: .
CDR3 protein: CASSLEYDEKLFF
CDR3 DNA: TGTGCCAGCAGCCTGGAGTATGATGAAAAACTGTTTTTT

J gene: TRBJ2-7
clone size: many
V gene: TRBV5-1
D gene: .
CDR3 protein: CASSLGTGFYEQYF
CDR3 DNA: TGTGCCAGCAGTTTAGGAACGGGATTTTACGAGCAGTACTTC

J gene: TRBJ2-7
clone size: few
V gene: TRBV13
D gene: .
CDR3 protein: CASSSKSRRSSYEQYF
CDR3 DNA: TGTGCCAGCAGCTCCAAATCTCGACGGAGCTCCTACGAGCAGTACTTC